The present entry profiles one TCR beta chain with its context. The data belong to a study of CD8+CD57+ T cells in acquired aplastic anemia. Study summary: The sorted CD4+ and CD8+ cells yielded an average approximately 3.2 ug of DNA.

The CDR3 is 15 residues long. Looked up from germline, CDR1 is SGHTA and CDR2 is FQGNSA. V was clipped by 5 bases and J by 5 bases; unmatched bases: 7. Patients selected for sequencing had displayed CD8+CD57+ cell expansion by flow cytometry. The use of genomic DNA as template underpinned the TCR beta VDJ and CDR3 profiling. TCRdb reprocessed the reads via MiXCR and lists one record per CDR3 protein. The sample lists about 150,000 distinct CDR3 sequences, 40% to 60% seen once, with 25% to 35% in the top ten. The specimen was sorted CD4+, CD8+, or CD8+CD57+ T cells (not recorded which) from PBMCs. This sequence joins TRBV7-2 and TRBJ1-5; 9 bases fit TRBD1. The TCR originated in a human donor with aplastic anemia. CDR3 protein: CASSHGGQGHQPQHF. Here the CDR3 DNA reads TGTGCCAGCAGCCACGGGGGACAGGGCCATCAGCCCCAGCATTTT.